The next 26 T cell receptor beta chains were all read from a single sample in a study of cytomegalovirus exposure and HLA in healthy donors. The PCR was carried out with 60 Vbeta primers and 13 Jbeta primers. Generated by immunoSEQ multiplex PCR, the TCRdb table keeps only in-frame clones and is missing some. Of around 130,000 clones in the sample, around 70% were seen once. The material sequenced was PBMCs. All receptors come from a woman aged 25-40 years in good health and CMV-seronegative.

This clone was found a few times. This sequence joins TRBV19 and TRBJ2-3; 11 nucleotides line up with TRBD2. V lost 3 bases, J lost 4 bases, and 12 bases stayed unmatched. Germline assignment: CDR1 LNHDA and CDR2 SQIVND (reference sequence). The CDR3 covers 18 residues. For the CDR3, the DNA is TGTGCCAGTAGTATCGGAGGAGTAGCGGGGGGGCGCGCAGATACGCAGTATTTT. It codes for CASSIGGVAGGRADTQYF.

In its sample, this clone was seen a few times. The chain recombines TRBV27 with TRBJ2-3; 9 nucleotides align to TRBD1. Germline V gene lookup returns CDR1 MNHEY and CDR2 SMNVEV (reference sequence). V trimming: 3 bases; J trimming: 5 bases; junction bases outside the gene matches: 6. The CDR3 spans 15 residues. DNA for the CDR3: TGTGCCAGCAGTTTGATACAGGGGGCGGTAGATACGCAGTATTTT. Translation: CASSLIQGAVDTQYF.

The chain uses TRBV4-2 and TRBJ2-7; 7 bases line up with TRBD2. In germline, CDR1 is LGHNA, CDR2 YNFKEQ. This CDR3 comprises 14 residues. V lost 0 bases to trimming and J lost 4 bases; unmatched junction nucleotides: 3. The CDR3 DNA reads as TGTGCCAGCAGCCAAGATCCTAGCGGATACGAGCAGTACTTC. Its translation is CASSQDPSGYEQYF.

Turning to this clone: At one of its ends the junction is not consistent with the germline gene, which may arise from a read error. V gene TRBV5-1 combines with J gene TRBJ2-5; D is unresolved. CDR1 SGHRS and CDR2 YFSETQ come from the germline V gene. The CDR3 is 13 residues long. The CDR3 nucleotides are TGCGCCAGCAGCTTTGGAGTGGCAGAGGCCCAGTACTTC. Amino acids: CASSFGVAEAQYF. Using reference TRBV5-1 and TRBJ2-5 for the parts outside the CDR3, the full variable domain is KAGVTQTPRYLIKTRGQQVTLSCSPISGHRSVSWYQQTPGQGLQFLFEYFSETQRNKGNFPGRFSGRQFSNSRSEMNVSTLELGDSALYLCASSFGVAEAQYFGPGTRLLVL.

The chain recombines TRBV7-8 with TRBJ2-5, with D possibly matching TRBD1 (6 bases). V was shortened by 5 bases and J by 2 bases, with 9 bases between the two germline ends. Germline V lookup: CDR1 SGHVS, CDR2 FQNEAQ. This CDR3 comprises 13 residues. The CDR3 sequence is CASSQQGQETQYF. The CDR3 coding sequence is TGTGCCAGCAGCCAACAGGGACAAGAGACCCAGTACTTC.

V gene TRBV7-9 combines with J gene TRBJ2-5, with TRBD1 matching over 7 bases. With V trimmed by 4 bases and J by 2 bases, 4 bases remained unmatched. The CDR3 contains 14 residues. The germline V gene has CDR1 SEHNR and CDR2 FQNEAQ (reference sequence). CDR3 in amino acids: CASSYTGQQETQYF. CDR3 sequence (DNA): TGTGCCAGCAGCTACACGGGACAGCAAGAGACCCAGTACTTC.

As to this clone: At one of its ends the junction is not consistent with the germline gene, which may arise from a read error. The CDR3 DNA reads TGTGCTAGCAGCCGTTCCCGGAACACTGAAGCTTTCTTT. Translating it yields CASSRSRNTEAFF. The gene calls are TRBV7-7 and TRBJ1-1, with D unclear. The CDR3 is 13 residues long. Germline V gene sequence: CDR1 SSHAT, CDR2 FNYEAQ (reference sequence).

The CDR3 nucleotides read TGTGCCAGCAGCCAAGAGAGCCCGGGACAGGGTTGGGGAGACGAGCAGTACGTC. Encoded protein: CASSQESPGQGWGDEQYV. The chain employs TRBV14 and TRBJ2-7, with 9 bases lining up with TRBD1. Trimming took 0 bases from V and 5 from J; bases not matched to a gene: 14. This CDR3 contains 18 residues. Germline V gene data show CDR1 as SGHDN and CDR2 as FVKESK.

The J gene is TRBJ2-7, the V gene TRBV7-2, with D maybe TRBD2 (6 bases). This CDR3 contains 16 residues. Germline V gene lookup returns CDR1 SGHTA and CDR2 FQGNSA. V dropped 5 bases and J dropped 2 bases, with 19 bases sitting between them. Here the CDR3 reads CASSPRGAGLTYEQYF. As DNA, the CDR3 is TGTGCCAGCAGCCCCCGGGGAGCGGGCCTAACCTACGAGCAGTACTTC.

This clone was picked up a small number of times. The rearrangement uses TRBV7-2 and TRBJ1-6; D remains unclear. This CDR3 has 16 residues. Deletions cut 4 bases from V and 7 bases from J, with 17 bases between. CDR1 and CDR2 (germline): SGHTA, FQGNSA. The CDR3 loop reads CASSSRVSGLNSPLHF. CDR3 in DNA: TGTGCCAGCAGCTCACGAGTCTCGGGGTTAAATTCACCCCTCCACTTT.

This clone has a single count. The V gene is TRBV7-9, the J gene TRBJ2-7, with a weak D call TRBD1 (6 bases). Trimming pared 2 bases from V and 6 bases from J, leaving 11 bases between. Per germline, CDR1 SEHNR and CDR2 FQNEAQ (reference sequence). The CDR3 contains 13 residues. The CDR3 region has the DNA TGTGCCAGCAGCTTAAGTAGGGACACCGAGCAGTACGTC. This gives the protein CASSLSRDTEQYV.

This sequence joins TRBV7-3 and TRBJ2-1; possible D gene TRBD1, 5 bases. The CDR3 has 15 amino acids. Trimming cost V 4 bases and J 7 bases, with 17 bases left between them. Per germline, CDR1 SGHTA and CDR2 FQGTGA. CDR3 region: CASSSRASGSNEQFF. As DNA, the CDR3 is TGTGCCAGCAGCTCCAGGGCTAGTGGTTCGAATGAGCAGTTCTTC.

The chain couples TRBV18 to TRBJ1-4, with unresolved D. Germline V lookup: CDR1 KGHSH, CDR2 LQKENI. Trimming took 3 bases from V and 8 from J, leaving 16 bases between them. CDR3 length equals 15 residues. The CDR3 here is CASSPTGMTREKLFF. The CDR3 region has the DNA TGTGCCAGCTCACCCACGGGTATGACTCGCGAAAAACTGTTTTTT.

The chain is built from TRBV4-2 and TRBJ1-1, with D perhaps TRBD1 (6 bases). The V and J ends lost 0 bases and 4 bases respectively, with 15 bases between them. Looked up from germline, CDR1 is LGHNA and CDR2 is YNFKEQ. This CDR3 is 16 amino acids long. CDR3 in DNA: TGTGCCAGCAGCCAAGATCTGCCAGGGGCAGGCACTGAAGCTTTCTTT. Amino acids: CASSQDLPGAGTEAFF.

The CDR3 DNA reads TGTGCCACCTCGGGACAGGGGAATAGCAATCAGCCCCAGCATTTT. It encodes CATSGQGNSNQPQHF. The chain combines TRBV10-3 with TRBJ1-5; 10 bases are shared with TRBD1. The CDR3 has 15 amino acids. Germline V CDR1 and CDR2: ENHRY, SYGVKD. The V segment lost 10 bases and the J segment 0 bases; nucleotides outside the gene matches: 6.

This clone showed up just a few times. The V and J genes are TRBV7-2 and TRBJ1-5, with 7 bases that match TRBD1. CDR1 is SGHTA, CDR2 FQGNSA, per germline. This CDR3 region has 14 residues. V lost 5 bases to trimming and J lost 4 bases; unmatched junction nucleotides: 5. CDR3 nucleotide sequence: TGTGCCAGCAGCACCCGGGACAGTAATCAGCCCCAGCATTTT. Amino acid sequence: CASSTRDSNQPQHF.

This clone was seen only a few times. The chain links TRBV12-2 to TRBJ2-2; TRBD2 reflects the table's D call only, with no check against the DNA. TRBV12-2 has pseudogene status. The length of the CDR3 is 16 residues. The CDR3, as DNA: TGTGCAAGTCGCTCGGGACTAGCGGTGAACACCGGGGAGCTGTTTTTT. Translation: CASRSGLAVNTGELFF.

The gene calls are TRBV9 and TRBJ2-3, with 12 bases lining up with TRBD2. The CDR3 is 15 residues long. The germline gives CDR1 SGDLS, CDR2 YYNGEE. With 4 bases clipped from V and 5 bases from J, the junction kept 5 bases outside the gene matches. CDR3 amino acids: CASSPSGGAEDTQYF. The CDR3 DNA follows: TGTGCCAGCAGCCCTAGCGGGGGGGCCGAAGATACGCAGTATTTT.

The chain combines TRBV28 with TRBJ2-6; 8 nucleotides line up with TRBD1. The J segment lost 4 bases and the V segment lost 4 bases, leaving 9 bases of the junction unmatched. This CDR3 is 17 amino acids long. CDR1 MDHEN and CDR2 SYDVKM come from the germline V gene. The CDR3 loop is CASSSAAGGAGANVLTF. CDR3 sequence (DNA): TGTGCCAGCAGTTCGGCGGCAGGGGGCGCCGGGGCCAACGTCCTGACTTTC. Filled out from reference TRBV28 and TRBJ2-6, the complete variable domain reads DVKVTQSSRYLVKRTGEKVFLECVQDMDHENMFWYRQDPGLGLRLIYFSYDVKMKEKGDIPEGYSVSREKKERFSLILESASTNQTSMYLCASSSAAGGAGANVLTFGAGSRLTVL.

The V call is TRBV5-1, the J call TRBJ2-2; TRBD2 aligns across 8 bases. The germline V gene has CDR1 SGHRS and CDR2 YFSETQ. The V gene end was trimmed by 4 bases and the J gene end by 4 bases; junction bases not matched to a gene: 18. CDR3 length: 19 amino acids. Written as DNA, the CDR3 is TGCGCCAGCAGCCTGGGACTAGACTCAACAAACGGGGGCACCGGGGAGCTGTTTTTT. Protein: CASSLGLDSTNGGTGELFF.

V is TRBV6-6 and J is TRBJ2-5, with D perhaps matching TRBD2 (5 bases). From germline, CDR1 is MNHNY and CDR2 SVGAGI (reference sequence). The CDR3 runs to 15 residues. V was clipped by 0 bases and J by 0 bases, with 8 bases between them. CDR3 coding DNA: TGTGCCAGCAGTTACTCGAGTAGCGACCAAGAGACCCAGTACTTC. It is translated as CASSYSSSDQETQYF.

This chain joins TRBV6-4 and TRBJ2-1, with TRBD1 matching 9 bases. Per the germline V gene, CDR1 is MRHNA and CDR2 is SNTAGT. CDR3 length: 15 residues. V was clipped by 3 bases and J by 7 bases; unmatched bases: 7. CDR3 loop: CASSEELGQGNEQFF. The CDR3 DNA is TGTGCCAGCAGTGAAGAACTAGGACAGGGGAATGAGCAGTTCTTC.

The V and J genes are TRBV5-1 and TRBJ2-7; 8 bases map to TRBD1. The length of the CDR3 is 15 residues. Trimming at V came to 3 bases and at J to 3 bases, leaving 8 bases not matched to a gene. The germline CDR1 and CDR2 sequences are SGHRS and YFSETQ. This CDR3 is CASSYQGANHYEQYF. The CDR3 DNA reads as TGCGCCAGCAGCTATCAGGGGGCGAATCACTACGAGCAGTACTTC.

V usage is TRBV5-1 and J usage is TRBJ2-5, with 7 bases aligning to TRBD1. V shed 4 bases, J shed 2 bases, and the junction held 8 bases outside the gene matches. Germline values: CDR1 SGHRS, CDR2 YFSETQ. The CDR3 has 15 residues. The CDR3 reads CASSPGQPTQETQYF. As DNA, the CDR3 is TGCGCCAGCAGCCCGGGACAGCCGACGCAAGAGACCCAGTACTTC.

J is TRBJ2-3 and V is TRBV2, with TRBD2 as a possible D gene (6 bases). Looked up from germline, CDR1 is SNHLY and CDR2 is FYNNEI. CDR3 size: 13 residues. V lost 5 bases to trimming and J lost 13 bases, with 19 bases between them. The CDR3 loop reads CASSLDFREREYF. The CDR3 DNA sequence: TGTGCCAGCAGTCTAGACTTCAGGGAGCGGGAGTATTTT.

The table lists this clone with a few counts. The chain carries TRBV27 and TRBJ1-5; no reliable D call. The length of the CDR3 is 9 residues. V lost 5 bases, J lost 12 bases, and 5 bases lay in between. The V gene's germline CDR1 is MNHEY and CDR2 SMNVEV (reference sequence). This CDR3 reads CASSLSQHF. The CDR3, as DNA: TGTGCCAGCAGTCTCAGCCAGCATTTT.